Below are 19 T cell receptor beta chains sequenced from a single sample in a study of cytomegalovirus exposure and HLA in healthy donors. Assay used: immunoSEQ multiplex PCR; TCRdb lists only in-frame clones, some missing. The table has under 200,000 clones, under 95% seen once; the top ten hold roughly 3%. Sequenced input: PBMCs. The source of these receptors is a woman between 18 and 30 years old in good health and CMV-seropositive.

In its sample, this clone was seen once. J is TRBJ1-2 and V is TRBV9, with 8 bases that match TRBD1. The junction had 16 bases not matched to a gene; V was cut back by 3 bases and J by 6 bases. The CDR3 runs to 17 residues. Germline-derived CDR1 and CDR2 are SGDLS and YYNGEE. The CDR3 coding sequence is TGTGCCAGCAGCGGGGCTCGTAAGTTTCAGGGGGCCGATGGCTACACCTTC. This gives the protein CASSGARKFQGADGYTF. The variable domain in full, completed from reference TRBV9 and TRBJ1-2, reads DSGVTQTPKHLITATGQRVTLRCSPRSGDLSVYWYQQSLDQGLQFLIQYYNGEERAKGNILERFSAQQFPDLHSELNLSSLELGDSALYFCASSGARKFQGADGYTFGSGTRLTVV.

The genes are TRBV27 and TRBJ2-7; D is unresolved. V shed 4 bases and J shed 5 bases, with 9 bases lying between them. Germline lookup yields CDR1 MNHEY and CDR2 SMNVEV (reference sequence). There are 12 residues in the CDR3. Written as DNA, the CDR3 is TGTGCCAGCAGTTCTTTGAGCCACGAGCAGTACTTC. It is translated as CASSSLSHEQYF.

This clone came up once. V gene TRBV4-2 combines with J gene TRBJ2-5, with D maybe TRBD1 (5 bases). V was clipped by 2 bases and J by 3 bases, with 13 bases between them. Looked up from germline, CDR1 is LGHNA and CDR2 is YNFKEQ. The CDR3 sequence is 15 residues long. Written as DNA, the CDR3 is TGTGCCAGCAGCCAACGCGGTGAACAGGAAGAGACCCAGTACTTC. This encodes CASSQRGEQEETQYF.

The chain is built from TRBV29-1 and TRBJ2-3; 9 nucleotides match TRBD2. Germline assignment: CDR1 SQVTM and CDR2 ANQGSEA. The CDR3 totals 15 residues. V was clipped by 1 base and J by 1 base; unmatched bases: 3. In DNA form, the CDR3 reads TGCAGCGTTGAAGGGGCGGGAGGGCGCACAGATACGCAGTATTTT. Encoded protein: CSVEGAGGRTDTQYF.

The V gene is TRBV6-1, the J gene TRBJ1-1, with 7 bases identical to TRBD1. The CDR3 loop spans 13 amino acids. Germline V lookup: CDR1 MNHNS, CDR2 SASEGT. For the CDR3, the DNA is TGTGCTATAGGGGGCCGGGGGTACACTGAAGCTTTCTTT. It translates to CAIGGRGYTEAFF.

This sequence joins TRBV9 and TRBJ1-1; TRBD1 might be the D (6 bases). Trimming pared 6 bases from V and 3 bases from J, leaving 18 bases between. Per the germline V gene, CDR1 is SGDLS and CDR2 is YYNGEE. The CDR3 has 15 amino acids. CDR3 protein: CASTPEGGIYTEAFF. As DNA, the CDR3 is TGTGCCAGCACTCCCGAGGGGGGGATTTACACTGAAGCTTTCTTT.

This chain uses TRBV6-1 with TRBJ2-3; 15 bases fit TRBD2. The CDR3 runs 21 residues. Unmatched junction bases numbered 11, after V lost 1 base and J lost 0 bases. The germline V gene encodes CDR1 MNHNS and CDR2 SASEGT. Here the CDR3 DNA reads TGTGCCAGCAGTGAAGGTCTAGGACTAGCGGGGGGGCCGGTCAGCACAGATACGCAGTATTTT. Protein: CASSEGLGLAGGPVSTDTQYF.

The gene calls are TRBV28 and TRBJ2-5, with D uncertain. From germline, CDR1 is MDHEN and CDR2 SYDVKM. V shed 2 bases and J shed 4 bases, with 5 bases lying between them. This CDR3 spans 12 amino acids. The CDR3 DNA reads TGTGCCAGCAGTTTAGTTCGAGAGACCCAGTACTTC. Its protein is CASSLVRETQYF.

This clone was seen just once. V is TRBV6-1 and J is TRBJ2-1; 9 bases are a match to TRBD2. The CDR3 is 18 amino acids. The germline V gene has CDR1 MNHNS and CDR2 SASEGT. V was clipped by 0 bases and J by 7 bases; unmatched bases: 13. The CDR3 sequence is CASSEAPLGGRANNEQFF. The DNA of the CDR3 is TGTGCCAGCAGTGAAGCCCCTTTGGGCGGGAGGGCCAATAATGAGCAGTTCTTC.

V gene TRBV6-6 combines with J gene TRBJ2-7; 13 bases map to TRBD2. This CDR3 has 15 amino acids. Trimming at V came to 6 bases and at J to 6 bases, leaving 8 bases not matched to a gene. The germline V gene encodes CDR1 MNHNY and CDR2 SVGAGI (reference sequence). For the CDR3, the DNA is TGTGCCAGCAGCAAGGGGACTAGCGGGGAGGTCGAGCAGTACTTC. Protein sequence: CASSKGTSGEVEQYF.

This clone has a single count. This sequence joins TRBV7-6 and TRBJ2-1; 13 nucleotides match TRBD2. The V and J ends lost 5 bases and 8 bases, in that order; junction bases with no gene match: 9. The germline CDR1 and CDR2 sequences are SGHVS and FNYEAQ. The CDR3 has 16 residues. The CDR3 coding sequence is TGTGCCAGCAGCCAACGGACTAGCGGGAGTATGCATGAGCAGTTCTTC. Residues: CASSQRTSGSMHEQFF. Supplemented by reference TRBV7-6 and TRBJ2-1, the full variable domain reads GAGVSQSPRYKVTKRGQDVALRCDPISGHVSLYWYRQALGQGPEFLTYFNYEAQQDKSGLPNDRFSAERPEGSISTLTIQRTEQRDSAMYRCASSQRTSGSMHEQFFGPGTRLTVL.

The V and J genes are TRBV2 and TRBJ1-1; tentative D call: TRBD1 (5 bases). CDR1 is SNHLY, CDR2 FYNNEI, per germline. V shed 6 bases and J shed 3 bases, with 23 bases lying between them. CDR3 length: 17 residues. This CDR3 reads CASREGRDGVEHTEAFF. CDR3 DNA: TGTGCCAGCAGGGAGGGCCGGGACGGAGTAGAACACACTGAAGCTTTCTTT.

This clone turned up a few times. The CDR3: CASSQQGAAYEQYF. DNA of the CDR3: TGTGCCAGCAGTCAGCAGGGGGCTGCCTACGAGCAGTACTTC. The V and J genes are TRBV2 and TRBJ2-7; 8 bases align to TRBD1. This CDR3 has 14 residues. V lost 5 bases and J lost 2; bases outside the gene matches: 5. Germline V gene lookup returns CDR1 SNHLY and CDR2 FYNNEI.

CDR3 in amino acids: CAWSNTGGGVEKLFF. In DNA form, the CDR3 reads TGTGCCTGGAGCAATACAGGGGGCGGCGTTGAAAAACTGTTTTTT. The V gene is TRBV30, the J gene TRBJ1-4, with TRBD1 matching over 9 bases. The trim removed 3 bases at V and 7 bases at J, leaving 9 bases unmatched. Per the germline V gene, CDR1 is GTSNPN and CDR2 is SVGIG (reference sequence). This CDR3 has 15 residues.

The rearrangement uses TRBV5-8 and TRBJ2-7; 9 nucleotides align to TRBD2. This CDR3 has 15 amino acids. The germline CDR1 and CDR2 sequences are SGHTS and YDEGEE. J lost 3 bases, V lost 0 bases, and 4 bases had no gene match. The CDR3 DNA follows: TGTGCCAGCAGCTTGGGACTAGCGGATTTCTACGAGCAGTACTTC. Protein: CASSLGLADFYEQYF.

The rearrangement links TRBV27 to TRBJ1-1, with 9 bases fitting TRBD1. The germline V gene has CDR1 MNHEY and CDR2 SMNVEV (reference sequence). The CDR3 extends over 14 amino acids. V lost 7 bases, J lost 3 bases, and 6 bases stayed unmatched. The CDR3 spells CASKKDRGDTEAFF. The CDR3 DNA is TGTGCCAGCAAAAAAGACAGGGGGGACACTGAAGCTTTCTTT.

This chain links TRBV5-5 with TRBJ1-5, with D unclear. CDR3 length: 15 amino acids. The germline V and J ends were trimmed by 1 base and 8 bases, with 16 bases remaining between them. Germline lookup yields CDR1 SGHKS and CDR2 YYEKEE (reference sequence). The CDR3 here is CASSLNAGYGKPQHF. CDR3 in DNA: TGTGCCAGCAGCTTGAATGCGGGGTACGGGAAGCCCCAGCATTTT.

V and J are TRBV6-5 and TRBJ1-2; 8 positions match TRBD1. The trim removed 5 bases at V and 6 bases at J, leaving 8 bases unmatched. In germline, CDR1 is MNHEY, CDR2 SVGAGI. CDR3 length: 14 residues. CDR3 nucleotides: TGTGCCAGCAGTCCCCGACAGGGGATCCATGGCTACACCTTC. Residues: CASSPRQGIHGYTF.

V gene TRBV19 combines with J gene TRBJ1-5, with D perhaps matching TRBD1 (6 bases). Germline values: CDR1 LNHDA, CDR2 SQIVND (reference sequence). CDR3 length: 12 residues. V was pared by 6 bases and J by 5 bases, with 8 bases between. DNA of the CDR3: TGTGCCAGTAGACAGGGAGATCAGCCCCAGCATTTT. Amino acid sequence: CASRQGDQPQHF.